Following are 27 T cell receptor beta chains from one sample sequenced in a study of blood T cells in healthy people across ages. Next came a second PCR, run for about 6 to 12 cycles, which used a sample-barcoded 5' primer along with a J-beta primer mix. Using its own MiXCR run on the 5' RACE reads, TCRdb lists one record per CDR3 protein. The sample yields about 1.4 million distinct CDR3 sequences, roughly 59% seen once. Material for sequencing was blood. The origin of the receptors is a young man in good health.

The chain uses TRBV6-1 and TRBJ2-1, with 7 bases identical to TRBD2. CDR1 is MNHNS and CDR2 is SASEGT in the germline V gene. This CDR3 has 11 residues. Trimming cost V 6 bases and J 13 bases; bases outside gene matches: 6. The DNA for the CDR3 is TGTGCCAGCAGCCGGGAGGCTATTCAGTTCTTC. Translated, it gives CASSREAIQFF.

V and J are TRBV6-1 and TRBJ1-1; D is uncertain. This CDR3 spans 17 amino acids. V dropped 5 bases and J dropped 1 base, with 20 bases sitting between them. Germline assignment: CDR1 MNHNS and CDR2 SASEGT. Here the CDR3 reads CASSTIPRRSGNTEAFF. In DNA, the CDR3 is TGTGCCAGCAGTACCATCCCGCGTAGGTCAGGGAACACTGAAGCTTTCTTT.

This clonotype appeared many times. The chain employs TRBV10-3 and TRBJ1-2; D uncertain. CDR1 and CDR2 from the germline V gene are ENHRY and SYGVKD. V shed 2 bases and J shed 7 bases, with 20 bases lying between them. The CDR3 has 16 amino acids. CDR3 residues: CAISEGNRRHSFGYTF. In nucleotides, the CDR3 is TGTGCCATCAGTGAGGGGAACCGCCGTCATTCATTTGGCTACACCTTC.

This clonotype showed up just a few times. The V call is TRBV12-3 or TRBV12-4, the J call TRBJ2-1, with 7 bases identical to TRBD2. J was trimmed by 7 bases and V by 8 bases; bases with no gene match: 14. This CDR3 spans 15 amino acids. CDR3 DNA: TGTGCCAGCTCACTAGCGACCAACTTCGATAATGAGCAGTTCTTC. This encodes CASSLATNFDNEQFF.

V and J are TRBV7-2 and TRBJ2-7, with no clear D. Trimming shortened V by 1 base and J by 3 bases, and 10 bases separated the two germline ends. The CDR3 is 14 amino acids. CDR1 is SGHTA and CDR2 is FQGNSA in the germline V gene. CDR3 protein: CASSLVAANYEQYF. Written as DNA, the CDR3 is TGTGCCAGCAGCTTAGTGGCAGCAAACTACGAGCAGTACTTC.

The V and J genes are TRBV14 and TRBJ2-1, with TRBD1 as a possible D gene (6 bases). The CDR3 sequence is 16 residues long. Germline-derived CDR1 and CDR2 are SGHDN and FVKESK. Trimming pared 0 bases from V and 1 base from J, leaving 10 bases between. The CDR3 DNA reads TGTGCCAGCAGCCAAGATGGGGACAATTCCTACAATGAGCAGTTCTTC. It is translated as CASSQDGDNSYNEQFF. The variable domain in full, completed from reference TRBV14 and TRBJ2-1, reads EAGVTQFPSHSVIEKGQTVTLRCDPISGHDNLYWYRRVMGKEIKFLLHFVKESKQDESGMPNNRFLAERTGGTYSTLKVQPAELEDSGVYFCASSQDGDNSYNEQFFGPGTRLTVL.

Points on this clonotype: A read error may explain this, as a much larger clone is one base away. The chain is built from TRBV20-1 and TRBJ2-1, with D possibly TRBD2 on 6 matching bases. The germline gives CDR1 DFQATT, CDR2 SNEGSKA (reference sequence). This CDR3 has 15 residues. Here the CDR3 reads CSTRESSREVYEQFF. CDR3 nucleotide sequence: TGCAGTACTAGAGAGAGTAGCAGGGAGGTGTATGAGCAGTTCTTC.

The rearrangement joins TRBV27 to TRBJ2-1; D tentatively fits TRBD1 or TRBD2 (5 bases each). The germline V gene encodes CDR1 MNHEY and CDR2 SMNVEV (reference sequence). This CDR3 is built from 16 residues. The germline V and J ends were trimmed by 8 bases and 1 base, with 18 bases remaining between them. The CDR3 loop reads CASRSSGTGSYNEQFF. DNA of the CDR3: TGTGCCAGCCGTAGCTCCGGGACGGGGTCCTACAATGAGCAGTTCTTC.

This clonotype was seen ten or more times. The chain links TRBV7-2 to TRBJ2-3; 10 nucleotides line up with TRBD2. The V and J ends lost 5 bases and 1 base, in that order; junction bases with no gene match: 6. The CDR3 runs 16 residues. Germline loops: CDR1 SGHTA, CDR2 FQGNSA. The CDR3 protein is CASSHSGGAGTDTQYF. In DNA, the CDR3 is TGTGCCAGCAGCCACAGCGGGGGGGCCGGCACAGATACGCAGTATTTT.

The rearrangement uses TRBV7-9 and TRBJ2-1; possible D gene TRBD1, 5 bases. From germline, CDR1 is SEHNR and CDR2 FQNEAQ (reference sequence). Trimming took 5 bases from V and 7 from J, leaving 24 bases between them. The CDR3 extends over 17 amino acids. The CDR3 reads CASSLEGVGVGRNEQFF. The CDR3 nucleotides read TGTGCCAGCAGCCTTGAAGGGGTTGGCGTAGGTAGGAATGAGCAGTTCTTC. Using reference TRBV7-9 and TRBJ2-1 for the parts outside the CDR3, the full variable domain is DTGVSQNPRHKITKRGQNVTFRCDPISEHNRLYWYRQTLGQGPEFLTYFQNEAQLEKSRLLSDRFSAERPKGSFSTLEIQRTEQGDSAMYLCASSLEGVGVGRNEQFFGPGTRLTVL.

The rearrangement joins TRBV20-1 to TRBJ2-7; D unclear. The CDR3 is 16 amino acids. The germline V gene encodes CDR1 DFQATT and CDR2 SNEGSKA (reference sequence). V lost 0 bases and J 2 bases, leaving 17 bases between the germline ends. DNA of the CDR3: TGCAGTGCTAGAGATAGGCTAAAGAACAGTGCCTACGAGCAGTACTTC. Translation: CSARDRLKNSAYEQYF.

This chain uses TRBV12-3 or TRBV12-4 with TRBJ2-5; D gene uncertain. V lost 6 bases and J lost 5, with 16 bases in between. The length of the CDR3 is 14 residues. The CDR3 here is CASSPFGPPETQYF. DNA of the CDR3: TGTGCCAGCAGCCCGTTCGGGCCTCCTGAGACCCAGTACTTC.

This clonotype came up once. V usage is TRBV20-1 and J usage is TRBJ2-1; no definite D call. V gave up 3 bases and J gave up 10 bases, with 16 bases separating them. Looked up from germline, CDR1 is DFQATT and CDR2 is SNEGSKA (reference sequence). CDR3 length equals 13 residues. In DNA, the CDR3 is TGCAGTGCTAGCTTCGGAGTAGAGCCCGAGCAGTTCTTC. This sequence encodes CSASFGVEPEQFF.

Many counts were recorded for this clonotype. This chain links TRBV27 with TRBJ2-7, with 14 positions matching TRBD2. V was pared by 6 bases and J by 4 bases, with 5 bases of the junction left unmatched. Germline CDR1 reads MNHEY; CDR2 reads SMNVEV (reference sequence). The CDR3 covers 15 residues. The CDR3 protein is CASSPGLAGGYEQYF. The CDR3 DNA reads TGTGCCAGCAGCCCTGGACTAGCGGGAGGATACGAGCAGTACTTC.

This clonotype was seen only once. The chain has TRBV29-1 and TRBJ2-7, with 11 positions matching TRBD1. Germline CDR1 SQVTM, CDR2 ANQGSEA. V dropped 6 bases and J dropped 3; count of bases not matched to a gene: 4. The CDR3 is 13 amino acids. The CDR3 nucleotides read TGCAGCGTGTCGGGACAGGGGGTCTACGAGCAGTACTTC. Translated, it gives CSVSGQGVYEQYF.

This clonotype was detected a few times. The CDR3: CATSRDRGGANTQYF. Written as DNA, the CDR3 is TGTGCCACCAGCAGAGATCGTGGGGGCGCAAATACGCAGTATTTT. The rearrangement uses TRBV15 and TRBJ2-3; a weak D match, TRBD1 (6 bases). Germline-derived CDR1 and CDR2 are LNHNV and YYDKDF (reference sequence). Trimming left V 0 bases short and J 7 bases short, with 14 bases between. The CDR3 totals 15 residues. The entire variable domain, with the rest obtained from reference TRBV15 and TRBJ2-3, is as follows: DAMVIQNPRYQVTQFGKPVTLSCSQTLNHNVMYWYQQKSSQAPKLLFHYYDKDFNNEADTPDNFQSRRPNTSFCFLDIRSPGLGDTAMYLCATSRDRGGANTQYFGPGTRLTVL.

This clonotype came up once. The chain recombines TRBV4-1 with TRBJ1-5, with a tentative D call TRBD1 (5 bases). In germline, CDR1 is MGHRA, CDR2 YSYEKL. This CDR3 has 13 amino acids. V was trimmed by 2 bases and J by 9 bases, leaving 11 bases between them. CDR3 sequence reads: CASSQRGVSPQHF. CDR3 in DNA: TGCGCCAGCAGCCAAAGGGGCGTTTCGCCCCAGCATTTT.

A note on this clonotype: Compared with germline, one end of the junction differs, possibly owing to a read error. The V gene is TRBV12-3 or TRBV12-4, the J gene TRBJ2-5; D could derive from TRBD1 or TRBD2 (5 bases each). The CDR3 spans 13 residues. The CDR3 coding sequence is TGTGCCAGCACGGGGCGAAACCAAGAGGCCCAGTACTTC. It encodes CASTGRNQEAQYF.

This chain joins TRBV10-3 and TRBJ1-5, with D unclear. Trimming left V 6 bases short and J 1 base short, with 7 bases between. The length of the CDR3 is 13 residues. Per the germline V gene, CDR1 is ENHRY and CDR2 is SYGVKD. The CDR3 sequence is CAIRDESNQPQHF. CDR3 in DNA: TGTGCCATCAGAGACGAAAGCAATCAGCCCCAGCATTTT.

The sample holds a few counts of this clonotype. The V gene is TRBV5-6, the J gene TRBJ2-3; D unresolved. The CDR3 covers 11 residues. Germline CDR1 and CDR2: SGHDT and YYEEEE. V was trimmed by 3 bases and J by 6 bases, leaving 5 bases between them. CDR3 loop: CASSSHDTQYF. As DNA, the CDR3 is TGTGCCAGCAGCTCGCACGATACGCAGTATTTT.

This clonotype occurred a few times. The V gene is TRBV27, the J gene TRBJ2-1; 7 nucleotides line up with TRBD2. The germline CDR1 and CDR2 sequences are MNHEY and SMNVEV (reference sequence). V lost 6 bases to trimming and J lost 2 bases; unmatched junction nucleotides: 10. The CDR3 extends over 16 amino acids. The CDR3, as DNA: TGTGCCAGCAGACCCTCCTGGCGGGAGACCTACAATGAGCAGTTCTTC. Its protein is CASRPSWRETYNEQFF.

Only one count was recorded for this clonotype. The chain joins TRBV6-2 or TRBV6-3 to TRBJ1-5; 8 bases fit TRBD1. Trimming at V came to 5 bases and at J to 3 bases, leaving 9 bases not matched to a gene. The CDR3 is 16 residues long. Germline-derived CDR1 and CDR2 are MNHEY and SVGEGT. CDR3 bases: TGTGCCAGCAGTACCCCGACAGGGGCCTTCAATCAGCCCCAGCATTTT. Its protein is CASSTPTGAFNQPQHF.

This clonotype was picked up many times. The chain combines TRBV7-9 with TRBJ2-7, with no clear D. The CDR3 contains 13 residues. From germline, CDR1 is SEHNR and CDR2 FQNEAQ (reference sequence). The ends were cut back, 5 bases at V and 0 bases at J, with 8 bases in the middle. CDR3 amino acids: CASSPRGSYEQYF. The DNA for the CDR3 is TGTGCCAGCAGCCCCCGAGGCTCCTACGAGCAGTACTTC.

This chain uses TRBV29-1 with TRBJ2-3; D is possibly TRBD1 (6 bases). With 4 bases removed from V and 5 bases from J, the gap between germline ends came to 16 bases. Germline CDR1 SQVTM, CDR2 ANQGSEA. The length of the CDR3 is 14 residues. DNA for the CDR3: TGCAGCGTTGTCTGGGACACAAGAGGAGATACGCAGTATTTT. The encoded protein is CSVVWDTRGDTQYF.

The chain recombines TRBV29-1 with TRBJ1-4; D ambiguous. Germline CDR1 is SQVTM and CDR2 is ANQGSEA. The V gene lost 7 bases and the J gene lost 8 bases, with 14 bases spanning the gap. The CDR3 totals 12 residues. The CDR3 loop is CSAKGMEEKLFF. The CDR3 nucleotides are TGCAGCGCGAAGGGAATGGAAGAAAAACTGTTTTTT.

V is TRBV4-1 and J is TRBJ1-2; no clear D. Trimming left V 0 bases short and J 0 bases short, with 8 bases between. This CDR3 has 15 residues. Per germline, CDR1 MGHRA and CDR2 YSYEKL. CDR3 sequence reads: CASSQESGTNYGYTF. The CDR3 coding sequence is TGCGCCAGCAGCCAAGAATCGGGGACTAACTATGGCTACACCTTC.

The genes are TRBV20-1 and TRBJ1-2; D unclear. Per germline, CDR1 DFQATT and CDR2 SNEGSKA (reference sequence). There are 12 residues in the CDR3. The V gene lost 4 bases and the J gene lost 7 bases, with 13 bases spanning the gap. The chain's CDR3 is CSAMPGVSGYTF. For the CDR3, the DNA is TGCAGTGCTATGCCGGGAGTTTCTGGCTACACCTTC.